This T cell receptor (beta chain) was found in a study of T cell responses to AZD1222 COVID-19 vaccine (TCRdb year 2021). About the investigation overall: A total of approximately 250 trial participants underwent TCR sequencing, of whom roughly 210 had received two doses of AZD1222 and 26 had received two doses of the MenACWY control vaccine. Trial participants were enrolled by age into 18-55, 56-69 and 70-plus year subgroups, with about 150, 28 and 57 TCR-sequenced participants respectively.

The germline V gene provides CDR1 SGHRS and CDR2 YFSETQ. The CDR3 covers 18 residues, taking in both the cysteine and the phenylalanine. Only the CDR3 portion is preserved as DNA: 54 bases, with reading frame beginning at the first base. V and J are trimmed by 5 bases and 0 bases, and the gene matches miss 13 bases of the junction. The sample's time point label is to be understood as: baseline before first vaccination. Explained via the paper, the treatment or condition label denotes: meningococcal conjugate vaccine given as trial control. Samples from vaccinated people were obtained from the UK trials COV001 and COV002, which included a single-blind randomized controlled phase 2/3 trial of AZD1222 (ChAdOx1 nCoV-19) in healthy adults. For TCRbeta chain sequencing, PBMC samples from trial participants were taken at day 0 and at day 28 after the second dose. To note about this clone: Which antigen it targets is not known. Base qualities are not at hand, and no much larger clone is one base apart.

Broad study findings and their caveats: Conclusions about previously exposed vaccinees are limited, since just 6 or 7 AZD1222 recipients were seropositive for SARS-CoV-2 at baseline. Participants were mostly white British and included more females than males, and it was suggested by the authors that clonal diversity may have been underestimated. A significant rise in spike-specific TCR breadth and depth was observed after two AZD1222 doses relative to day 0 and relative to MenACWY recipients. In the small 56-69-year group, the increase in depth fell short of significance, most likely because of low power. Vaccine-associated CD4 TCRs spanned the whole spike protein, with dominant responses in regions 160-218 and 743-854. Nearly half of unique spike-specific TCRs reportedly recognized epitopes outside regions mutated in the B.1.351 and B.1.1.7 variants. No day 14 peak-response samples were available, so repertoires were characterized only after the peak T cell response.

The CDR3 regions of human TCRbeta chains were subjected to immunosequencing. On the study's bioinformatics: Repertoire TCRs were checked for matches against a reference library of SARS-CoV-2-specific TCRs that had been generated using the MIRA antigen-specificity platform. Breadth was defined as the fraction of unique TCRs that were SARS-CoV-2-associated, and depth was defined as the fraction of total T cells that were SARS-CoV-2-associated. Using the MIRA data, each spike-specific TCR was mapped to the spike region that the TCR reacts to and placed in a CD4 or CD8 class. Log10-transformed breadth and depth values were compared by one-way ANOVA with Sidak's multiple comparisons tests. Held by TCRdb, this immuneACCESS table contains in-frame sequences only and omits some clones. Under half of the omission traces to an unresolved V gene where checked; the cause of the rest is unknown. V, J and clone size reflect that table, while D and trimming were determined from the DNA. Counted in this sample were 130,000 to 150,000 clones; over 80% of them appeared once. The ten largest clones add up to roughly 2.9% of the sample.

The rearranged chain carries TRBV5-1 and TRBJ2-5; 10 nucleotides in the junction match TRBD1. The sample was peripheral blood, taken on day 0 of MenACWY control vaccination. The source of this sequence is an adult in good health. For the CDR3, the sequence is CASSPDRGLLSYQETQYF. The DNA sequence follows: TGCGCCAGCAGTCCAGACAGGGGGCTGCTGTCGTACCAAGAGACCCAGTACTTC.